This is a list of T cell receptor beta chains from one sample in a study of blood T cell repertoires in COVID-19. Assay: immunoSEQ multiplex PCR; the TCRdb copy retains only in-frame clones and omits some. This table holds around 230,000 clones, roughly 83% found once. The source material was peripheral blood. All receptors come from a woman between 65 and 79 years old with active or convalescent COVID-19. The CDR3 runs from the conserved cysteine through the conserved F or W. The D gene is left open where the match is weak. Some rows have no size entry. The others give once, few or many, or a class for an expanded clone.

CASSPPGQGHEQYF	TGTGCCAGCTCACCCCCGGGACAGGGACACGAGCAGTACTTC	TRBD1	TRBJ2-7	-	TRBV18
CASSPAQQGPNEKLFF	TGTGCCAGCTCACCAGCCCAACAGGGTCCTAATGAAAAACTGTTTTTT	-	TRBJ1-4	-	TRBV18
CASSLYPGGQGTGELFF	TGTGCCAGCAGCTTGTACCCGGGGGGACAGGGGACCGGGGAGCTGTTTTTT	TRBD1	TRBJ2-2	-	TRBV5-4
CASSQAAGHSGYTF	TGTGCCAGCAGCCAAGCTGCCGGCCACAGCGGCTACACCTTC	-	TRBJ1-2	-	TRBV3-1/TRBV3-2
CASSHLSGEYEQYF	TGTGCCAGCAGCCATCTCAGCGGGGAGTACGAGCAGTACTTC	TRBD2	TRBJ2-7	-	TRBV14
CASSLGPLTAGGNTIYF	TGTGCCAGCAGCTTAGGTCCCTTGACAGCCGGAGGAAACACCATATATTTT	-	TRBJ1-3	-	TRBV7-2
CASRKDRGREKLFF	TGTGCCAGCAGGAAGGACAGGGGGCGGGAAAAACTGTTTTTT	TRBD1	TRBJ1-4	-	TRBV6-5
CASSHPLGQVNTEAFF	TGTGCCAGCAGCCACCCCCTTGGACAGGTAAACACTGAAGCTTTCTTT	TRBD1	TRBJ1-1	-	TRBV28
CASRGTGGWETQYF	TGTGCCAGCAGAGGGACAGGGGGGTGGGAGACCCAGTACTTC	TRBD1	TRBJ2-5	-	TRBV27
CASSIGPRIASPLHF	TGTGCCAGTAGTATAGGTCCGAGGATAGCATCACCCCTCCACTTT	-	TRBJ1-6	few	TRBV19
CASSMLGVGYGYTF	TGTGCCAGTAGTATGCTAGGGGTCGGCTATGGCTACACCTTC	-	TRBJ1-2	-	TRBV19
CASRTTENTEAFF	TGTGCCAGTAGGACGACAGAGAACACTGAAGCTTTCTTT	-	TRBJ1-1	-	TRBV19
CASQLDRATDTQYF	TGTGCCAGCCAACTCGACAGGGCGACAGATACGCAGTATTTT	TRBD1	TRBJ2-3	few	TRBV6-6
CASSFMGGGSPLHF	TGTGCCAGCAGTTTTATGGGAGGGGGTTCACCCCTCCACTTT	-	TRBJ1-6	-	TRBV27
CASSPGTSGGSRPYNEQFF	TGTGCCAGCAGCCCGGGGACTAGCGGGGGGAGCCGGCCCTACAATGAGCAGTTCTTC	TRBD2	TRBJ2-1	-	TRBV7-9
CASSRDLTQETQYF	TGTGCCAGCTCGCGGGACTTAACTCAAGAGACCCAGTACTTC	-	TRBJ2-5	-	TRBV6-6
CASSLVGGSVTQYF	TGCGCCAGCAGCTTGGTAGGGGGCTCGGTTACGCAGTATTTT	TRBD1	TRBJ2-3	few	TRBV5-1
CASSVDALGNSYEQYF	TGTGCCAGCAGCGTAGACGCCCTCGGGAACTCCTACGAGCAGTACTTC	-	TRBJ2-7	-	TRBV9
CASNRGGYEQYF	TGTGCCAGTAACAGGGGGGGCTACGAGCAGTACTTC	-	TRBJ2-7	-	TRBV6-5
CASTPIPGQLYGYTF	TGTGCCAGCACCCCCATACCGGGACAGCTCTATGGCTACACCTTC	TRBD1	TRBJ1-2	-	TRBV9
CASSGGTDNSPLHF	TGCGCCAGCAGCGGAGGGACAGATAATTCACCCCTCCACTTT	TRBD1	TRBJ1-6	-	TRBV5-1
CASSLDERSYNEQFF	TGCGCCAGCAGCTTGGATGAGCGGTCTTACAATGAGCAGTTCTTC	-	TRBJ2-1	-	TRBV5-1
CASSTPGDTQYF	TGTGCCAGCAGCACCCCGGGAGATACGCAGTATTTT	-	TRBJ2-3	-	TRBV11-3
CASSPPRDRAYEQYF	TGTGCCAGCAGCCCCCCCCGAGACAGAGCCTACGAGCAGTACTTC	-	TRBJ2-7	-	TRBV11-2
CTSSRDSNYEQYF	TGCACCAGCAGCCGGGACTCCAACTACGAGCAGTACTTC	-	TRBJ2-7	-	TRBV1
CASSPQQMGTGELFF	TGTGCCAGCTCACCACAACAGATGGGTACCGGGGAGCTGTTTTTT	-	TRBJ2-2	once	TRBV18
CASSYDRNYGYTF	TGTGCCAGCAGTTATGACAGGAACTATGGCTACACCTTC	-	TRBJ1-2	-	TRBV28
CASSLGQDFTEQYF	TGTGCCAGCAGCTTGGGGCAGGACTTCACCGAGCAGTACTTC	-	TRBJ2-7	few	TRBV5-6